The present T cell receptor beta chain was sequenced within a study of OX40 agonist ivuxolimab in advanced cancers. The assay was immunoSEQ multiplex PCR, and TCRdb's table has in-frame clones only and misses some. The repertoire holds approximately 25,000 clones, with around 90% as singletons. This CDR3 has 15 amino acids. Looked up from germline, CDR1 is SGHDN and CDR2 is FVKESK. V dropped 4 bases and J dropped 6 bases, with 17 bases sitting between them. The clonotype was recovered from an adult with an advanced solid tumor such as melanoma, head and neck, liver or kidney cancer. The chain links TRBV14 to TRBJ2-3; maybe TRBD2 (5 bases). This sample comprised CD4+ or CD8+ T cells sorted from blood, obtained in a trial of the OX40 agonist ivuxolimab. CDR3 DNA: TGTGCCAGCAGCCGGAGAGGGATAGGTAGGGATACGCAGTATTTT. It codes for CASSRRGIGRDTQYF.